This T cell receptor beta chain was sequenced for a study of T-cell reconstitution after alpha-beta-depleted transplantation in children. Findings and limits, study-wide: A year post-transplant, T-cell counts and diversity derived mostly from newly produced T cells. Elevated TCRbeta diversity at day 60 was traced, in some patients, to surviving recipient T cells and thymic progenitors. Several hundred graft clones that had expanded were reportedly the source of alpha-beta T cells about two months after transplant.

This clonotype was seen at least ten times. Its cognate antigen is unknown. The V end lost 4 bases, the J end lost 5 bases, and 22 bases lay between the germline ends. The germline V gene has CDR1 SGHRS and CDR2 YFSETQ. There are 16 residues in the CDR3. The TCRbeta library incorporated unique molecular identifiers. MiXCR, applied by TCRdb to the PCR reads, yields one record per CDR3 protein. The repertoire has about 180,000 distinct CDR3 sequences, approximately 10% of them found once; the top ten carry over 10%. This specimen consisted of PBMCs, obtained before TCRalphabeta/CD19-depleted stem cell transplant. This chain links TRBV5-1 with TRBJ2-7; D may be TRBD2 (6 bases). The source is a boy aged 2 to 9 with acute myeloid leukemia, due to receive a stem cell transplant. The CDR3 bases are TGCGCCAGCAGCCCTTTGTCGGGAGAGGTACTGCACGAGCAGTACTTC. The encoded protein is CASSPLSGEVLHEQYF.